The TCR beta chain under discussion was sequenced for a study of blood T cell repertoires in COVID-19. Participants spanned ages about 18 to 95 years and resided in roughly 22 US areas. Which cohort a participant joined came from the clinical history participants gave. What the recovered Cohort 3 donors had was two negative PCRs, clearance, or symptom resolution. Libraries were prepared by immunoSEQ multiplex PCR; TCRdb keeps only in-frame clonotypes and omits some of them. In the table there are more than 250,000 clones, around nine tenths of which are singletons. Germline lookup yields CDR1 SGHRS and CDR2 YFSETQ. V lost 0 bases to trimming and J lost 0 bases, with 13 bases between them. The CDR3 covers 16 residues.

The receptor comes from a woman aged 18-30 years who had recovered from COVID-19. Material: PBMCs or T cells enriched from blood (not recorded which). V and J are TRBV5-1 and TRBJ2-7; D remains ambiguous. CDR3 sequence (DNA): TGCGCCAGCAGCTTGGATGGCAGGCGCAACTCCTACGAGCAGTACTTC. It translates to CASSLDGRRNSYEQYF.